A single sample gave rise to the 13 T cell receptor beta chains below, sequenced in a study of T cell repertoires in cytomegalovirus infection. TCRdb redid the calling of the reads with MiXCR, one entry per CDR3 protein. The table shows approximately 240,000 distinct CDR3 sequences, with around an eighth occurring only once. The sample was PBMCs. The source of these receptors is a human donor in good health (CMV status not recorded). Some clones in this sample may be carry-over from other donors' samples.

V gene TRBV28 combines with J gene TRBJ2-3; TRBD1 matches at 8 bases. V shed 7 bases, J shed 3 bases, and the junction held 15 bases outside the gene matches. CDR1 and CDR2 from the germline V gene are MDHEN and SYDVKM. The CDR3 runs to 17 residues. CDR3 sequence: CASTPPQGVGSTDTQYF. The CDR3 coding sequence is TGTGCCAGCACCCCTCCACAGGGGGTCGGGTCAACAGATACGCAGTATTTT.

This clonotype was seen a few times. CDR3 sequence reads: CSADAGAAYNEQFF. CDR3 nucleotides: TGCAGCGCAGACGCAGGGGCGGCCTACAATGAGCAGTTCTTC. The rearrangement links TRBV29-1 to TRBJ2-1, with a tentative D call TRBD1 (6 bases). Germline assignment: CDR1 SQVTM and CDR2 ANQGSEA. The length of the CDR3 is 14 residues. V lost 7 bases and J lost 2, with 15 bases in between.

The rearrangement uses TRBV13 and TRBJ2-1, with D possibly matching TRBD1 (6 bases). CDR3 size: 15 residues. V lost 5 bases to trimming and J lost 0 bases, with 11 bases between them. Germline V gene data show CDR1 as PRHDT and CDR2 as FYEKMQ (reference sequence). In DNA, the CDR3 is TGTGCCAGCAGCCTCGGGACACGCTCCTACAATGAGCAGTTCTTC. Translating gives CASSLGTRSYNEQFF.

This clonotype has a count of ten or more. CDR3 protein: CASSLSSKGNNEQFF. For the CDR3, the DNA is TGTGCCAGCAGCTTGTCCTCGAAGGGGAACAATGAGCAGTTCTTC. This sequence joins TRBV5-7 and TRBJ2-1; D is possibly TRBD1 (5 bases). TRBV5-7 is sorted into the ORF group, with uncertain function. Trimming removed 1 base at V and 5 bases at J, with 13 bases between. CDR3 length: 15 amino acids.

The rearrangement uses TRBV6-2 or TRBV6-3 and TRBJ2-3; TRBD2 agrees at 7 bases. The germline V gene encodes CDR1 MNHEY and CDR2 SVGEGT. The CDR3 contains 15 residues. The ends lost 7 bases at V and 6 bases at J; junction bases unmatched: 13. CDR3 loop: CASTWASGRADTQYF. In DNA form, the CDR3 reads TGTGCCAGCACCTGGGCTAGCGGTCGGGCGGATACGCAGTATTTT.

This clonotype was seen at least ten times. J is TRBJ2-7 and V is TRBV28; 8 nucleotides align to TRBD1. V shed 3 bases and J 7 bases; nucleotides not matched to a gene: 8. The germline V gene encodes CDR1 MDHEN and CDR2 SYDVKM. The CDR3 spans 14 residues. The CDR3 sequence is CASSFGAYRGEQYF. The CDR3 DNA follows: TGTGCCAGCAGTTTCGGGGCTTACAGGGGGGAGCAGTACTTC.

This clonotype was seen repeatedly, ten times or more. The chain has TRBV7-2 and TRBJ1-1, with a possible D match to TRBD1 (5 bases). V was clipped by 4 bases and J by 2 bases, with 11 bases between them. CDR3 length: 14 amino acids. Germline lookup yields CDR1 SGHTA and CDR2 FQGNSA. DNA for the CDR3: TGTGCCAGCAGCTACGCTGGGGGTAACACTGAAGCTTTCTTT. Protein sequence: CASSYAGGNTEAFF.

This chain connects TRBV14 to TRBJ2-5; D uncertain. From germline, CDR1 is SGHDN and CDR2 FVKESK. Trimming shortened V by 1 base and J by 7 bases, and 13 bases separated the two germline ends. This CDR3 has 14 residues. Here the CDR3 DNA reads TGTGCCAGCAGCCAAGCGGGCCCAAAGGGGACCCAGTACTTC. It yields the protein CASSQAGPKGTQYF.

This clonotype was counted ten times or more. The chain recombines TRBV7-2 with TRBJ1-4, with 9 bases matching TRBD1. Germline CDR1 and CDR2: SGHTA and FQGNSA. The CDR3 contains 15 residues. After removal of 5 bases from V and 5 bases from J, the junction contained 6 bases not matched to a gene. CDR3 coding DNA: TGTGCCAGCAGCCCACCCGACAGGGGGAATGAAAAACTGTTTTTT. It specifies CASSPPDRGNEKLFF.

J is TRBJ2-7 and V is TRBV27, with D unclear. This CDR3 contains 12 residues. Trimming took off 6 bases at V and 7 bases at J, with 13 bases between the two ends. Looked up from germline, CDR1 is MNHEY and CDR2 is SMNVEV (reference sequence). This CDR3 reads CASRGWVREQYF. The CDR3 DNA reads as TGTGCCAGCAGGGGGTGGGTGAGGGAGCAGTACTTC.

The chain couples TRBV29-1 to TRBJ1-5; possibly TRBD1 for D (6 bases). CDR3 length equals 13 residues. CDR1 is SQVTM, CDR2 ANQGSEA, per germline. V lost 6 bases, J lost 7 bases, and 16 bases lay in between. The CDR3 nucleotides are TGCAGCGTGGGGGGGGGGGGGGGCCAGCCCCAGCATTTT. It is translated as CSVGGGGGQPQHF.

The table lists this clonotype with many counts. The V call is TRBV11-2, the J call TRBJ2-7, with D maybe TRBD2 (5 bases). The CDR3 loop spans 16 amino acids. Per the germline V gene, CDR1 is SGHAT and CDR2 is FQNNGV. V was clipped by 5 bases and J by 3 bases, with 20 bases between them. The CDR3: CASSIPPRRTNYEQYF. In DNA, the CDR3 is TGTGCCAGCAGCATCCCACCCAGGAGGACCAACTACGAGCAGTACTTC.

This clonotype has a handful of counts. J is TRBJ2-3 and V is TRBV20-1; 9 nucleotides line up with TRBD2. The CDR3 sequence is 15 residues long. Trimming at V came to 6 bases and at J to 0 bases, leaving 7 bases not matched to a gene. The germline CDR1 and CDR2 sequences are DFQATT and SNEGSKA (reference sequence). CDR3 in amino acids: CSAPGTSTSTDTQYF. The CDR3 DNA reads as TGCAGTGCGCCCGGGACTAGCACTAGCACAGATACGCAGTATTTT.